The clone carrying this T cell receptor beta chain was picked up many times. The sample originates from a study of Graves' ophthalmopathy and Graves' hyperthyroidism. This CDR3 has 15 amino acids. The V gene end was trimmed by 5 bases and the J gene end by 6 bases; junction bases not matched to a gene: 10. From germline, CDR1 is DFQATT and CDR2 SNEGSKA (reference sequence). Amplifying from RNA transcripts, the study obtained TCR beta CDR3 regions. After a first-round RT-PCR with HTBI primers, a second-round multiplex PCR was run. TCRdb called the multiplex PCR reads again in MiXCR, with one record for every CDR3 protein. The sample has 300,000 to 400,000 distinct CDR3 sequences, roughly 15% seen once.

The V call is TRBV20-1, the J call TRBJ2-5; 12 bases are shared with TRBD2. The source material was peripheral blood. The sequence came from an adult man with Graves' ophthalmopathy. CDR3 nucleotide sequence: TGCAGTGCTCCGGATAAGACTAGCGGGAGCCAGACCCAGTACTTC. This gives the protein CSAPDKTSGSQTQYF.